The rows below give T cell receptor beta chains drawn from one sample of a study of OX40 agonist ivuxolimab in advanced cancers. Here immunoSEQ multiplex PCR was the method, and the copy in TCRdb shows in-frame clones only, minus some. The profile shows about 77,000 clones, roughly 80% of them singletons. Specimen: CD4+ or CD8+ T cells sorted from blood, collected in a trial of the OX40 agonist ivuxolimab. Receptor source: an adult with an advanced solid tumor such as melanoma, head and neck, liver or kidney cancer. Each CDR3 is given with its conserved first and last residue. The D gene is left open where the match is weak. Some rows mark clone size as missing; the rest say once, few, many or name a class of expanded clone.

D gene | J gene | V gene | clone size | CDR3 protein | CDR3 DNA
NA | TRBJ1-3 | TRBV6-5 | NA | CASSYSTVSGNTIYF | TGTGCCAGCAGTTACTCTACAGTCTCTGGAAACACCATATATTTT
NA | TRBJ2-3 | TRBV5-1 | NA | CASSDPSATDTQYF | TGCGCCAGCAGCGACCCTTCCGCCACAGATACGCAGTATTTT
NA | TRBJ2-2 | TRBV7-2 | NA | CASSLQGTSPGELFF | TGTGCCAGCAGCTTACAGGGCACTAGTCCCGGGGAGCTGTTTTTT
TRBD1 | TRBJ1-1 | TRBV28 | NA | CASSFYERDRNTEAFF | TGTGCCAGCAGTTTCTACGAACGGGACAGGAACACTGAAGCTTTCTTT
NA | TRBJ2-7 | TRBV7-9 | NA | CASSLVPYEQYF | TGTGCCAGCAGCTTAGTACCCTACGAGCAGTACTTC
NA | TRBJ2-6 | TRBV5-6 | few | CASSWGSGTGANVLTF | TGTGCCAGCAGCTGGGGGTCAGGAACCGGGGCCAACGTCCTGACTTTC
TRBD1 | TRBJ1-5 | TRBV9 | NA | CASSEGGTGNQPQHF | TGTGCCAGCAGCGAAGGCGGGACAGGAAATCAGCCCCAGCATTTT
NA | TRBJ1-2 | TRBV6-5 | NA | CASSIGTGGYGYTF | TGTGCCAGCAGTATCGGTACCGGGGGCTATGGCTACACCTTC
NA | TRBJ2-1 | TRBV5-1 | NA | CASSLSGLSGFNEQFF | TGCGCCAGCAGCTTGTCAGGCCTATCTGGATTCAATGAGCAGTTCTTC
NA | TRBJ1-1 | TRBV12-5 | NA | CASGLAPNTEAFF | TGTGCTAGTGGTTTGGCCCCGAACACTGAAGCTTTCTTT
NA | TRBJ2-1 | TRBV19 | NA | CASIGGTNEFDEQFF | TGTGCCAGTATAGGAGGCACCAATGAATTCGATGAGCAGTTCTTC
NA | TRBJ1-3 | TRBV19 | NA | CASSMIQSSGNTIYF | TGTGCCAGTAGTATGATACAGAGCTCTGGAAACACCATATATTTT
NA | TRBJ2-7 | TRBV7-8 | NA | CASSFFREYEQYF | TGTGCCAGCAGCTTCTTTCGGGAATACGAGCAGTACTTC
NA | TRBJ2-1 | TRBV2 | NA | CASSREFINEQFF | TGTGCCAGCAGTAGGGAGTTCATCAATGAGCAGTTCTTC
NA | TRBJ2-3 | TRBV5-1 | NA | CASSFWGRDTQYF | TGCGCCAGCAGCTTTTGGGGCAGGGATACGCAGTATTTT
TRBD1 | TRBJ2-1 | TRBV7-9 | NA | CASSWGQGSSYNEQFF | TGTGCCAGCAGCTGGGGACAGGGGAGCTCCTACAATGAGCAGTTCTTC
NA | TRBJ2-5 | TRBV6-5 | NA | CASSPQETQYF | TGTGCCAGCAGTCCCCAAGAGACCCAGTACTTC
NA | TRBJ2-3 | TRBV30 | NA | CAWSHASSTDTQYF | TGTGCCTGGAGCCACGCATCTAGCACAGATACGCAGTATTTT
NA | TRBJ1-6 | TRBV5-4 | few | CASSLEPNNSPLHF | TGTGCCAGCAGCTTGGAGCCTAATAATTCACCCCTCCACTTT
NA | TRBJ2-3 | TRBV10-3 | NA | CAISESGASPDTQYF | TGTGCCATCAGTGAGTCCGGGGCTAGCCCAGATACGCAGTATTTT
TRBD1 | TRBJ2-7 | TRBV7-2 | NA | CASSRDRGDYEQYF | TGTGCCAGCAGCAGGGACAGGGGGGACTACGAGCAGTACTTC
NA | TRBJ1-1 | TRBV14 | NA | CASSQGVGSEAFF | TGTGCCAGCAGCCAAGGGGTGGGGTCGGAAGCTTTCTTT
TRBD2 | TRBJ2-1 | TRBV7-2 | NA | CASSVIAGAPYNEQFF | TGTGCCAGCAGCGTCATAGCGGGGGCACCTTACAATGAGCAGTTCTTC
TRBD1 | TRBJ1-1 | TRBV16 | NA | CASSLLTGGNTEAFF | TGTGCCAGCAGCCTTCTGACAGGGGGGAACACTGAAGCTTTCTTT
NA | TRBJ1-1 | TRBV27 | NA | CASSTRGTAIAFF | TGTGCCAGCAGTACCCGCGGGACGGCTATAGCTTTCTTT
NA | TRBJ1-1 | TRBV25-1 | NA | CASSEFKAFPRRHRGAFF | TGTGCCAGCAGTGAATTTAAGGCCTTTCCACGAAGGCATCGGGGAGCTTTCTTT
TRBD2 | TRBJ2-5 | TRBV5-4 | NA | CASSPGGSGGQETQYF | TGTGCCAGCAGCCCCGGAGGTAGCGGGGGCCAAGAGACCCAGTACTTC
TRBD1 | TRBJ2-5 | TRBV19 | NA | CASRTGRQETQYF | TGTGCCAGTAGGACAGGGCGCCAAGAGACCCAGTACTTC
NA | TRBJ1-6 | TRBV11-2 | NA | CASSTRPYNSPLHF | TGTGCCAGCAGCACAAGACCATATAATTCACCCCTCCACTTT
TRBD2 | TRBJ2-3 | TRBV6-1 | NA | CASSDSRGGTDTQYF | TGTGCCAGCAGTGACTCGCGGGGGGGCACAGATACGCAGTATTTT
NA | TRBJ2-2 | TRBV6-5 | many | CASIDGNTGELFF | TGTGCCAGCATTGATGGGAACACCGGGGAGCTGTTTTTT
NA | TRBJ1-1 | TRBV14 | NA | CASSQQGLNTEAFF | TGTGCCAGCAGCCAGCAGGGGCTTAACACTGAAGCTTTCTTT
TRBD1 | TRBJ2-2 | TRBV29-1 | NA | CSGGTGIPGELFF | TGCAGCGGAGGGACAGGGATTCCCGGGGAGCTGTTTTTT
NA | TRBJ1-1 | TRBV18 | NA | CASSPNEGVNTEAFF | TGTGCCAGCTCACCCAACGAGGGGGTGAACACTGAAGCTTTCTTT
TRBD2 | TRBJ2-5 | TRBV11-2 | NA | CASSFSSGGRETQYF | TGTGCCAGCAGCTTCTCTAGCGGGGGGCGGGAGACCCAGTACTTC
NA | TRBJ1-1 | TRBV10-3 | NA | CAISGGRTGEAFF | TGTGCCATCAGTGGGGGTAGAACAGGTGAAGCTTTCTTT
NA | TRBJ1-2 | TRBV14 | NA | CASSHGRSYGYTF | TGTGCCAGCAGCCACGGACGGAGCTATGGCTACACCTTC
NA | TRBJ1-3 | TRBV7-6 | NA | CASSSNRGNTIYF | TGTGCTAGCAGCTCCAACAGGGGAAACACCATATATTTT
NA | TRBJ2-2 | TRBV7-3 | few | CASSLGRDGAGELFF | TGTGCCAGCAGCTTAGGCAGGGACGGAGCCGGGGAGCTGTTTTTT
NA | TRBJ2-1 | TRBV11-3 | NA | CASSLVRREKQFF | TGTGCCAGCAGCTTAGTGAGAAGGGAGAAGCAGTTCTTC
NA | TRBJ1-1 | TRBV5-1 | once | CASSLIGLNTEAFF | TGCGCCAGCAGCCTCATAGGCCTCAACACTGAAGCTTTCTTT
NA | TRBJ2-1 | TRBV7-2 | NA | CASSPPPGSYNEQFF | TGTGCCAGCAGTCCTCCACCGGGGTCCTACAATGAGCAGTTCTTC
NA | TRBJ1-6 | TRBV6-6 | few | CASRPEAYSPLHF | TGTGCCAGCCGACCGGAGGCTTATTCACCCCTCCACTTT
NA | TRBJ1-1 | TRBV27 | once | CASSFGPPTEAFF | TGTGCCAGCAGTTTCGGCCCCCCCACTGAAGCTTTCTTT
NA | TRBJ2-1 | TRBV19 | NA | CATYTPFYNEQFF | TGTGCCACCTACACCCCCTTTTACAATGAGCAGTTCTTC
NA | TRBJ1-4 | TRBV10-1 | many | CASSDHRYPREKLFF | TGCGCCAGCAGTGACCACAGGTACCCTCGAGAAAAACTGTTTTTT
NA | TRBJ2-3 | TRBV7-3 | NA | CASSFGGRTDTQYF | TGTGCCAGCAGCTTTGGGGGACGCACAGATACGCAGTATTTT
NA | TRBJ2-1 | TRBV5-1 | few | CASSLTGEPEQFF | TGCGCCAGCAGCTTGACTGGAGAACCTGAGCAGTTCTTC
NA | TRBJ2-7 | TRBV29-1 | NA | CSVITTHGVSYEQYF | TGCAGCGTCATAACGACGCACGGGGTCTCCTACGAGCAGTACTTC
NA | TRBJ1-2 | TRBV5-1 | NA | CASTNGGSPNYGYTF | TGCGCCAGCACCAATGGGGGCAGTCCTAACTATGGCTACACCTTC
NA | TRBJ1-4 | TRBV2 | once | CASSRIASLTLMFF | TGTGCCAGCAGCCGAATAGCGAGTTTGACACTAATGTTTTTT
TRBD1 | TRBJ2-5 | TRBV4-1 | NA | CASSQDKSGTGFQETQYF | TGCGCCAGCAGCCAAGATAAAAGCGGGACAGGGTTCCAAGAGACCCAGTACTTC
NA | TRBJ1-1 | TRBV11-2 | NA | CASRSQPNTEAFF | TGTGCCAGCAGATCACAGCCGAACACTGAAGCTTTCTTT
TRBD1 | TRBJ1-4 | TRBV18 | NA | CASSPSDRGQTNEKLFF | TGTGCCAGCTCACCATCGGACAGGGGGCAAACTAATGAAAAACTGTTTTTT
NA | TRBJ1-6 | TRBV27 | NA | CASSLSGPLYNSPLHF | TGTGCCAGCAGTTTATCTGGCCCGCTCTATAATTCACCCCTCCACTTT